Presented here are 8 T cell receptor beta chains from one specimen sequenced in a study of T cell clonality in common variable immunodeficiency. The repertoire was sequenced with immunoSEQ multiplex PCR; TCRdb's copy has only in-frame clones and lacks some. The counts give 42,000 or so clones, none of them seen only once; approximately 2% is held by the top ten. The sample taken for sequencing was peripheral blood mononuclear cells. The receptor set was obtained from a person between 18 and 75 years old in good health.

This clone was counted many times. Sequencing ends 3 residues short of the CDR3 end; the germline J gene provides the rest. This rearrangement joins TRBV20-1 to TRBJ2-3, with 12 nucleotides matching TRBD2. Germline values: CDR1 DFQATT, CDR2 SNEGSKA (reference sequence). Trimming cost V 0 bases and J 2 bases; bases outside gene matches: 6. The CDR3 spans 17 residues. The part of the CDR3 DNA that was read is TGCAGTGCTAGAGATTATAGGACTAGCGGGAACACAGATACG. Protein: CSARDYRTSGNTDT. The complete CDR3 reads CSARDYRTSGNTDTQYF.

At least ten counts were recorded for this clone. The CDR3 goes on 3 residues after the read ends, and that part is filled in from the germline J gene. The chain recombines TRBV29-1 with TRBJ2-2; 11 bases align to TRBD1. The germline V gene has CDR1 SQVTM and CDR2 ANQGSEA. The CDR3 spans 16 residues. V was clipped by 4 bases and J by 4 bases; unmatched bases: 8. The chain's CDR3 is CSVAADRGLGTGELFF. CDR3 DNA, as far as it was read: TGCAGCGTTGCGGCGGACAGGGGGCTGGGCACCGGGGAG.

At least ten counts were recorded for this clone. The read gets to within 3 residues of the CDR3 end, and the germline J gene fills in the rest. The rearrangement uses TRBV18 and TRBJ1-1, with D possibly being TRBD1 (6 bases). The CDR3 is 15 amino acids. Germline lookup yields CDR1 KGHSH and CDR2 LQKENI. Trimming cost V 2 bases and J 2 bases, with 12 bases left between them. CDR3 protein: CASSPLGDTNTEAFF. The DNA read from the CDR3 is TGTGCCAGCTCACCATTAGGGGACACTAACACTGAA.

This clone was recorded at least ten times. Read coverage stops 3 residues before the CDR3 terminus; the germline J gene supplies the remainder. The chain recombines TRBV30 with TRBJ2-1; D is unclear. Trimming cost V 2 bases and J 7 bases, with 9 bases left between them. Germline CDR1 is GTSNPN and CDR2 is SVGIG (reference sequence). This CDR3 is built from 12 residues. CDR3 bases read: TGTGCCTGGAGTCACTCGGTGAATGAG. Translating it yields CAWSHSVNE. The full CDR3 protein is CAWSHSVNEQFF.

To note about this clone: The sequence runs out 3 residues before the end of the CDR3; the remainder is reconstructed from the germline J gene. V and J are TRBV7-2 and TRBJ1-2, with a possible D match to TRBD1 (6 bases). Germline V gene data show CDR1 as SGHTA and CDR2 as FQGNSA. The CDR3 is 12 residues long. The sequenced CDR3 bases are TGTGCCAGCGGAGCGAGGACAGATACC. Translation: CASGARTDT. The whole CDR3 region reads CASGARTDTYTF.

The table lists this clone with many counts. The missing CDR3 end, 3 residues past where the read stops, is filled in from the germline J gene. The rearrangement links TRBV19 to TRBJ1-2, with D unresolved. Trimming shortened V by 3 bases and J by 0 bases, and 14 bases separated the two germline ends. The germline V gene encodes CDR1 LNHDA and CDR2 SQIVND (reference sequence). There are 16 residues in the CDR3. The part of the CDR3 DNA that was read is TGTGCCAGTAGTATCTTACAAGGGTCCACTAACTATGGC. This encodes CASSILQGSTNYG. The whole CDR3 sequence is CASSILQGSTNYGYTF. The whole variable domain, filled in from reference TRBV19 and TRBJ1-2, reads DGGITQSPKYLFRKEGQNVTLSCEQNLNHDAMYWYRQDPGQGLRLIYYSQIVNDFQKGDIAEGYSVSREKKESFPLTVTSAQKNPTAFYLCASSILQGSTNYGYTFGSGTRLTVV.

This clone was seen repeatedly, ten times or more. The read is 3 residues too short to cover the CDR3 end, so that end is filled in from the germline J gene. V is TRBV6-2 or TRBV6-3 and J is TRBJ1-3, with D possibly matching TRBD1 (5 bases). CDR3 size: 15 residues. The germline V gene has CDR1 MNHEY and CDR2 SVGEGT. With 4 bases removed from V and 1 base from J, the gap between germline ends came to 11 bases. Incomplete CDR3 DNA: TGTGCCAGCAGTTCCCCGACAGTGTCTGGAAACACC. This sequence encodes CASSSPTVSGNT. The entire CDR3 sequence reads CASSSPTVSGNTIYF.

This clone has ten or more counts. The read halts 3 residues ahead of the CDR3 end, with the missing end drawn from the germline J gene. This chain joins TRBV30 and TRBJ2-1, with D possibly matching TRBD1 (6 bases). There are 15 residues in the CDR3. CDR1 and CDR2 from the germline V gene are GTSNPN and SVGIG (reference sequence). V was clipped by 2 bases and J by 1 base, with 12 bases between them. CDR3 sequence: CAWSYRQVSYNEQFF. The DNA read from the CDR3 is TGTGCCTGGAGTTACCGACAGGTATCCTACAATGAG.